Reported below is one T cell receptor beta chain. Its antigen remains unidentified. V lost 2 bases, J lost 1 base, and 6 bases lay in between. The CDR3 contains 14 residues. Germline CDR1 is SGHTA and CDR2 is FQGTGA. This sample was taken from a study of neoadjuvant anti-PD-1 for oral cavity cancer. Overall study context: Patients without progression got a fourth dose around day 43.

Study-wide points: Each response group had just a few patients in TCR analyses.

As for time point: after neoadjuvant nivolumab, at surgical resection. Libraries were prepared by immunoSEQ multiplex PCR; TCRdb keeps only in-frame clonotypes and omits some of them. The table lists approximately 10,000 clones, roughly 64% of them singletons. This clonotype was sampled from a person aged 35-79 years with oral cavity squamous cell carcinoma. The V gene is TRBV7-3, the J gene TRBJ2-1; a weak D match, TRBD1 (6 bases). This material consisted of PBMCs, taken after nivolumab (anti-PD-1) treatment. The CDR3 loop reads CASSLQGSYNEQFF. In DNA, the CDR3 is TGTGCCAGCAGCTTACAGGGGTCCTACAATGAGCAGTTCTTC.